This is a list of T cell receptor beta chains from one sample in a study of blood T cell repertoires in COVID-19. The method was immunoSEQ multiplex PCR; TCRdb's version includes in-frame clones alone and lacks a portion of them. The sample lists 250,000 to 300,000 clones; around 83% were seen once. Sample: peripheral blood. These receptor sequences come from a man of 80 years or more with acute or convalescent COVID-19. Each CDR3 is given with its conserved first and last residue. Where a row states a size, it is once, few, many or the class of an expanded clone; other rows omit it.

.	TRBV24-1	TRBJ2-3	CATTGQRTPAFTDTQYF
few	TRBV7-8	TRBJ1-1	CASSLKRNTEAFF
.	TRBV6-6	TRBJ2-7	CASSYGVGAYEQYF
once	TRBV18	TRBJ2-2	CASSQLQGNTGELFF
.	TRBV27	TRBJ2-1	CASKKTSATEQFF
.	TRBV29-1	TRBJ1-1	CSVGEGNTEAFF
once	TRBV5-5	TRBJ1-3	CASSRTGTATLGNTIYF
.	TRBV16	TRBJ2-3	CASSRADRGHSDTQYF
.	TRBV18	TRBJ2-3	CASSPMTGYTDTQYF
few	TRBV3-1/TRBV3-2	TRBJ2-2	CASSQRTGELFF
.	TRBV7-9	TRBJ2-3	CASSWGLASNSDTQYF
.	TRBV5-1	TRBJ2-3	CASSLVPSGSSDTQYF
once	TRBV3-1/TRBV3-2	TRBJ1-4	CASSQGFTSNEKLFF
.	TRBV5-1	TRBJ2-2	CASSLGGGALGTGELFF
.	TRBV14	TRBJ2-3	CASSPQPGLAGLDTQYF
.	TRBV29-1	TRBJ1-2	CSVVTGTGVDGYTF
.	TRBV5-4	TRBJ2-2	CASSYSGLAESLGELFF
.	TRBV19	TRBJ2-5	CASTDAGEGETQYF
once	TRBV27	TRBJ1-5	CASSKEQGDQPQHF